The 3 T cell receptor beta chains reported below all come from one sample, sequenced in a study of patients and donors after allogeneic stem cell transplantation. TCRdb re-analysed the RT-PCR reads in MiXCR, keeping a single row per CDR3 protein. The table records about 74,000 distinct CDR3 sequences, 26% of them present only once. Sequenced input: blood, either unsorted or a sorted T cell fraction (not recorded which). Receptor source: a human donor who was either an allogeneic HSCT recipient or a stem cell or donor lymphocyte infusion donor (not recorded which). It is not recorded whose cells these are; they may come from a transplant donor.

This clonotype has a handful of counts. The DNA of the CDR3 is TGTGCCAGCAGACCACGGACTGGGCGGAACACCGGGGAGCTGTTTTTT. Translation gives CASRPRTGRNTGELFF. The chain combines TRBV6-6 with TRBJ2-2, with a weak D call TRBD2 (5 bases). Germline loops: CDR1 MNHNY, CDR2 SVGAGI (reference sequence). V lost 6 bases and J 1 base, leaving 15 bases between the germline ends. This CDR3 comprises 16 residues.

The rearrangement uses TRBV18 and TRBJ2-1; TRBD1 agrees at 7 bases. The length of the CDR3 is 16 residues. J was trimmed by 2 bases and V by 3 bases; bases with no gene match: 7. In germline, CDR1 is KGHSH, CDR2 LQKENI. The CDR3: CASSPQQGTAYNEQFF. The CDR3 DNA follows: TGTGCCAGCTCACCGCAACAGGGGACAGCCTACAATGAGCAGTTCTTC.

In DNA, the CDR3 is TGCAGTGTCTCCGGGACAGGGAGGATTCTCCACACAGATACGCAGTATTTT. Translating it yields CSVSGTGRILHTDTQYF. V usage is TRBV20-1 and J usage is TRBJ2-3, with 9 bases fitting TRBD1. The V and J ends lost 7 bases and 2 bases, in that order; junction bases with no gene match: 16. Germline lookup yields CDR1 DFQATT and CDR2 SNEGSKA (reference sequence). The CDR3 spans 17 residues.